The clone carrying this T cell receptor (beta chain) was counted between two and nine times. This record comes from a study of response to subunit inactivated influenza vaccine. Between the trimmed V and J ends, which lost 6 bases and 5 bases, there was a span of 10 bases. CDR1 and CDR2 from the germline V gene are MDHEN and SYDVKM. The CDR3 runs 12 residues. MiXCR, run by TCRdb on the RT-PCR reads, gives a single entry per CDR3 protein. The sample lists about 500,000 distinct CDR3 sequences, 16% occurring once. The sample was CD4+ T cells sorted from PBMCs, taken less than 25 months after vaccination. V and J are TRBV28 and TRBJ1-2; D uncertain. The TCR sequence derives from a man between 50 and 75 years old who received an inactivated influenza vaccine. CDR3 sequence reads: CASSSKRYGYTF. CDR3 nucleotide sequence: TGTGCCAGCAGCTCAAAACGTTATGGCTACACCTTC.